This T cell receptor beta chain was documented in a study of shared clonotypes between healthy human individuals. Generated by immunoSEQ multiplex PCR, the TCRdb table keeps only in-frame clones and is missing some. The sample records approximately 2,200,000 clones, about 92% being singletons. The CDR3 has 17 amino acids. V was cut by 2 bases and J by 2 bases, with 18 bases left in between. Germline loops: CDR1 MGHRA, CDR2 YSYEKL. Naive CD8 cells comprised CD45RO-negative, CCR7-positively selected cells, excluding terminally differentiated effector memory CD45RA+ cells. The V call is TRBV4-1, the J call TRBJ1-2, with D possibly being TRBD1 (5 bases). Sequences were obtained from naive CD8+ T cells from PBMCs. The sequence was collected from a man aged 18 to 35 in good health. Some clones in this sample may be carry-over from other donors' samples. CDR3 residues: CASSQPTTTGRNYGYTF. The CDR3 DNA reads TGCGCCAGCAGCCAACCTACAACAACGGGACGGAACTATGGCTACACCTTC.